The 4 T cell receptor beta chains below come from one sample, sequenced in a study of blood T cell repertoires in COVID-19. Generated by immunoSEQ multiplex PCR, the TCRdb table keeps only in-frame clones and is missing some. This table has about 380,000 clones, more than 85% appearing once. Input material: PBMCs or T cells enriched from blood (not recorded which). The receptors shown here come from a woman aged 25 to 39 who had recovered from COVID-19.

V is TRBV19 and J is TRBJ1-2; TRBD1 matches 8 bases. The germline CDR1 and CDR2 sequences are LNHDA and SQIVND (reference sequence). With V trimmed by 4 bases and J by 4 bases, 5 bases remained unmatched. This CDR3 contains 14 residues. For the CDR3, the DNA is TGTGCCAGTAGTACGTCCAGGGGGCCCTATGGCTACACCTTC. It translates to CASSTSRGPYGYTF.

V is TRBV10-3 and J is TRBJ2-7; 8 bases agree with TRBD2. This CDR3 has 15 amino acids. Germline-derived CDR1 and CDR2 are ENHRY and SYGVKD. J lost 2 bases, V lost 0 bases, and 3 bases had no gene match. The CDR3 here is CAISESTSGPYEQYF. CDR3 in DNA: TGTGCCATCAGTGAGTCTACTAGCGGTCCCTACGAGCAGTACTTC.

This sequence joins TRBV27 and TRBJ1-6, with a weak D call TRBD1 (6 bases). Germline CDR1 and CDR2: MNHEY and SMNVEV (reference sequence). Deletions cut 6 bases from V and 4 bases from J, with 16 bases between. The CDR3 is made up of 16 amino acids. The DNA of the CDR3 is TGTGCCAGCAGGCGACAGGCAGCTCCATATAATTCACCCCTCCACTTT. Amino acids: CASRRQAAPYNSPLHF.

This chain joins TRBV10-3 and TRBJ2-7; the match to TRBD2 covers 14 bases. CDR1 is ENHRY, CDR2 SYGVKD, per germline. CDR3 length: 15 residues. J was trimmed by 3 bases and V by 10 bases; bases with no gene match: 8. CDR3 sequence: CATTSGGEALYEQYF. DNA for the CDR3: TGTGCCACGACTAGCGGGGGGGAGGCCCTCTACGAGCAGTACTTC.